Below are 23 T cell receptor beta chains sequenced from a single sample in a study of T cells in Graves' hyperthyroidism and ophthalmopathy (dated by TCRdb to 2018 to 2020). Preparation of the library involved multiplex PCR. The sequencer listed for this sample is Illumina HiSeq 2000. TCR beta CDR3 regions were amplified from RNA transcripts. The first round of RT-PCR for the TCR CDR3 was performed with the HTBI primer set and the Qiagen OneStep RT-PCR kit. TCRdb passed the public sequencing reads through fastp at Q25 and MiXCR, retaining productive beta sequences. Entries are consolidated by CDR3 protein sequence, retaining the most common genes and DNA. The sample table lists about 480,000 distinct CDR3 sequences, roughly an eighth of them with a count of one. Around 17% of the sample rests with the top ten. The specimen sequenced was blood. The receptor set was obtained from a woman aged 18-29 years with Graves' hyperthyroidism.

This clonotype occurred many times. This chain links TRBV20-1 with TRBJ1-2; no definite D call. The CDR3 length is 11 residues. The germline gives CDR1 DFQATT, CDR2 SNEGSKA (reference sequence). V lost 6 bases to trimming and J lost 0 bases, with 5 bases between them. The CDR3 DNA reads as TGCAGTGCAACAGCTAACTATGGCTACACCTTC. Residues: CSATANYGYTF.

This clonotype was seen at least ten times. The chain couples TRBV29-1 to TRBJ1-5; the match to TRBD1 covers 8 bases. The CDR3 is 14 residues long. The germline CDR1 and CDR2 sequences are SQVTM and ANQGSEA. V shed 5 bases, J shed 2 bases, and the junction held 5 bases outside the gene matches. DNA for the CDR3: TGCAGCGTTTCAGGGGGCGGAGGCAATCAGCCCCAGCATTTT. This gives the protein CSVSGGGGNQPQHF.

The chain couples TRBV4-1 to TRBJ2-1; D might be TRBD2 (6 bases). V was trimmed by 1 base and J by 3 bases, leaving 10 bases between them. The CDR3 loop spans 15 amino acids. CDR1 MGHRA and CDR2 YSYEKL come from the germline V gene. The CDR3 DNA reads TGCGCCAGCAGCCAAGGGCCGACTAGCTACAATGAGCAGTTCTTC. Amino acids: CASSQGPTSYNEQFF.

This clonotype was detected ten times or more. The chain links TRBV5-1 to TRBJ2-6; TRBD1 matches at 8 bases. The CDR3 runs to 19 residues. The germline CDR1 and CDR2 sequences are SGHRS and YFSETQ. Germline trimming cut 5 bases from V and 0 bases from J; bases unmatched to any gene: 13. CDR3: CASRPDGQGGNSGANVLTF. For the CDR3, the DNA is TGCGCCAGCAGACCAGATGGACAGGGCGGGAACTCTGGGGCCAACGTCCTGACTTTC.

J is TRBJ1-2 and V is TRBV19; 7 bases are shared with TRBD1. Germline CDR1 and CDR2: LNHDA and SQIVND (reference sequence). V lost 7 bases, J lost 3 bases, and 2 bases stayed unmatched. This CDR3 has 12 residues. The CDR3 bases are TGTGCCAGTACCGACAGGGACTATGGCTACACCTTC. It yields the protein CASTDRDYGYTF.

Ten or more counts support this clonotype. The chain joins TRBV18 to TRBJ1-2; the D is unclear. CDR3 length: 13 residues. Germline values: CDR1 KGHSH, CDR2 LQKENI. V lost 0 bases and J lost 6, with 8 bases in between. CDR3 bases: TGTGCCAGCTCACCACCACGACGAAATGGCTACACCTTC. Its protein product is CASSPPRRNGYTF. Using reference TRBV18 and TRBJ1-2 for the parts outside the CDR3, the full variable domain is NAGVMQNPRHLVRRRGQEARLRCSPMKGHSHVYWYRQLPEEGLKFMVYLQKENIIDESGMPKERFSAEFPKEGPSILRIQQVVRGDSAAYFCASSPPRRNGYTFGSGTRLTVV.

The chain is built from TRBV12-3 or TRBV12-4 and TRBJ1-1, with a possible D match to TRBD1 (6 bases). Trimming stripped 5 bases from V and 0 bases from J, with 13 bases between. The CDR3 is 15 amino acids. The CDR3 sequence is CASSLRTDVNTEAFF. The CDR3, as DNA: TGTGCCAGCAGTCTCCGGACAGACGTGAACACTGAAGCTTTCTTT.

On this clonotype: Sequence at one end of the junction differs from germline and may be a read error. The V and J genes are TRBV6-1 and TRBJ2-6, with D perhaps matching TRBD1 (5 bases). This CDR3 has 17 residues. CDR1 and CDR2 (germline): MNHNS, SASEGT. Here the CDR3 DNA reads TGTGCCAGCAGTCAGGGAATCCCCCAATCTGGGGCCAACGCCCTGACTTTC. Translating gives CASSQGIPQSGANALTF.

This clonotype was counted ten times or more. This chain joins TRBV27 and TRBJ1-1, with D possibly matching TRBD1 (5 bases). The CDR3 runs to 14 residues. V dropped 2 bases and J dropped 1 base, with 8 bases sitting between them. The germline V gene has CDR1 MNHEY and CDR2 SMNVEV (reference sequence). This chain's CDR3 is CASSLQGKNTEAFF. The CDR3 DNA follows: TGTGCCAGCAGTTTACAGGGAAAGAACACTGAAGCTTTCTTT.

This clonotype was picked up a small number of times. This chain joins TRBV7-3 and TRBJ2-2; 8 bases are shared with TRBD1. The CDR3 is made up of 16 amino acids. With 5 bases clipped from V and 1 base from J, the junction kept 6 bases outside the gene matches. The germline CDR1 and CDR2 sequences are SGHTA and FQGTGA. This chain's CDR3 is CASSPPGGMNTGELFF. In DNA, the CDR3 is TGTGCCAGCAGCCCCCCAGGGGGCATGAACACCGGGGAGCTGTTTTTT.

This chain joins TRBV5-6 and TRBJ2-6; D not resolved. The CDR3 runs to 15 residues. CDR1 SGHDT and CDR2 YYEEEE come from the germline V gene. V was trimmed by 7 bases and J by 2 bases, leaving 13 bases between them. CDR3 amino acids: CASEVLSPGANVLTF. CDR3 DNA sequence: TGTGCCAGCGAAGTCCTATCCCCTGGGGCCAACGTCCTGACTTTC.

The chain combines TRBV15 with TRBJ1-4; the D gene is possibly TRBD1 (5 bases). The germline V gene has CDR1 LNHNV and CDR2 YYDKDF (reference sequence). Trimming pared 4 bases from V and 0 bases from J, leaving 12 bases between. This CDR3 spans 16 amino acids. Written as DNA, the CDR3 is TGTGCCACCAGCATTGACAGATCTGCAACTAATGAAAAACTGTTTTTT. Amino acids: CATSIDRSATNEKLFF.

This clonotype was observed many times. The V and J genes are TRBV28 and TRBJ1-1, with D unclear. There are 12 residues in the CDR3. V was cut by 3 bases and J by 3 bases, with 5 bases left in between. From germline, CDR1 is MDHEN and CDR2 SYDVKM. This CDR3 is CASSLLYTEAFF. CDR3 DNA: TGTGCCAGCAGTTTGCTATACACTGAAGCTTTCTTT. The full variable domain, its missing parts supplied by reference TRBV28 and TRBJ1-1, is DVKVTQSSRYLVKRTGEKVFLECVQDMDHENMFWYRQDPGLGLRLIYFSYDVKMKEKGDIPEGYSVSREKKERFSLILESASTNQTSMYLCASSLLYTEAFFGQGTRLTVV.

This clonotype occurred a few times. The gene calls are TRBV4-2 and TRBJ2-3; tentatively, D is TRBD1 (6 bases). Trimming cost V 2 bases and J 0 bases, with 9 bases left between them. Germline V CDR1 and CDR2: LGHNA, YNFKEQ. The CDR3 loop spans 15 amino acids. CDR3: CASSQPDRSTDTQYF. CDR3 nucleotide sequence: TGTGCCAGCAGCCAACCCGACAGGAGCACAGATACGCAGTATTTT.

At least ten counts were recorded for this clonotype. V is TRBV27 and J is TRBJ2-5; D perhaps matches TRBD1 (6 bases). CDR1 and CDR2 from the germline V gene are MNHEY and SMNVEV (reference sequence). V lost 1 base, J lost 0 bases, and 12 bases lay in between. The CDR3 totals 16 residues. CDR3 coding DNA: TGTGCCAGCAGTTTATTTCCAGGGGAGTACCAAGAGACCCAGTACTTC. It is translated as CASSLFPGEYQETQYF.

This clonotype was observed once. Given a much more abundant clone one base away, this may be a read error. The chain links TRBV18 to TRBJ2-1, with D uncertain. The germline V gene has CDR1 KGHSH and CDR2 LQKENI. The CDR3 covers 13 residues. Between the trimmed V and J ends, which lost 0 bases and 6 bases, there was a span of 6 bases. CDR3 amino acids: CASSPPTSNEQFF. The DNA of the CDR3 is TGTGCCAGCTCACCACCGACTTCCAATGAGCAGTTCTTC. Complete variable domain (other parts from reference TRBV18 and TRBJ2-1): NAGVMQNPRHLVRRRGQEARLRCSPMKGHSHVYWYRQLPEEGLKFMVYLQKENIIDESGMPKERFSAEFPKEGPSILRIQQVVRGDSAAYFCASSPPTSNEQFFGPGTRLTVL.

This clonotype was recorded many times. This rearrangement joins TRBV7-2 to TRBJ2-5; TRBD1 aligns across 8 bases. The CDR3 has 14 amino acids. V dropped 5 bases and J dropped 4; count of bases not matched to a gene: 6. Germline-derived CDR1 and CDR2 are SGHTA and FQGNSA. The CDR3 nucleotides read TGTGCCAGCAGCCGGACAGGGTGGGGAGAGACCCAGTACTTC. It translates to CASSRTGWGETQYF. The full variable domain, rest sourced from reference TRBV7-2 and TRBJ2-5, is GAGVSQSPSNKVTEKGKDVELRCDPISGHTALYWYRQSLGQGLEFLIYFQGNSAPDKSGLPSDRFSAERTGGSVSTLTIQRTQQEDSAVYLCASSRTGWGETQYFGPGTRLLVL.

This clonotype was seen at least ten times. The rearrangement joins TRBV3-1 to TRBJ2-2, with 8 bases identical to TRBD1. Germline loops: CDR1 LGHDT, CDR2 YNNKEL (reference sequence). This CDR3 has 16 residues. V lost 1 base, J lost 6 bases, and 7 bases stayed unmatched. This CDR3 reads CASSQGTGWGSGELFF. Written as DNA, the CDR3 is TGTGCCAGCAGCCAAGGGACAGGGTGGGGGTCCGGGGAGCTGTTTTTT.

This clonotype was observed at least ten times. The chain employs TRBV10-3 and TRBJ2-3; possibly TRBD1 or TRBD2 for D (5 bases each). The CDR3 sequence is 13 residues long. Germline V gives CDR1 ENHRY, CDR2 SYGVKD. Trimming pared 5 bases from V and 0 bases from J, leaving 6 bases between. The CDR3 bases are TGTGCCATCAGTTGGGACAGCACAGATACGCAGTATTTT. Protein sequence: CAISWDSTDTQYF.

This clonotype was observed many times. The chain has TRBV20-1 and TRBJ2-3, with 8 bases that match TRBD2. The junction had 4 bases not matched to a gene; V was cut back by 6 bases and J by 2 bases. CDR1 and CDR2 (germline): DFQATT, SNEGSKA (reference sequence). This CDR3 comprises 13 residues. This chain's CDR3 is CSASGLDTDTQYF. CDR3 DNA sequence: TGCAGTGCCTCGGGACTAGACACAGATACGCAGTATTTT.

This clonotype showed up many times. CDR3 sequence (DNA): TGTGCCAGCAGTGCTTCCCCAACTCAGCCCCAGCATTTT. This encodes CASSASPTQPQHF. V usage is TRBV2 and J usage is TRBJ1-5; D gene unclear. Trimming pared 4 bases from V and 6 bases from J, leaving 10 bases between. Germline CDR1 is SNHLY and CDR2 is FYNNEI. This CDR3 region has 13 residues.

This clonotype was observed at least ten times. One junction end disagrees with the germline gene, perhaps due to a read error. The rearrangement joins TRBV10-2 to TRBJ2-7; perhaps D is TRBD1 or TRBD2 (5 bases each). The germline V gene has CDR1 WSHSY and CDR2 SAAADI. The CDR3 length is 15 residues. CDR3 loop: CASRESGWELNEQYF. As DNA, the CDR3 is TGCGCCAGCAGAGAGTCAGGGTGGGAGTTAAACGAGCAGTACTTC.

This clonotype was detected ten times or more. The rearrangement uses TRBV6-1 and TRBJ2-5; TRBD2 agrees at 9 bases. The J segment lost 2 bases and the V segment lost 8 bases, leaving 3 bases of the junction unmatched. There are 13 residues in the CDR3. Germline V CDR1 and CDR2: MNHNS, SASEGT. The CDR3 sequence: CASGLAGQETQYF. CDR3 nucleotides: TGTGCCAGCGGTCTAGCGGGGCAAGAGACCCAGTACTTC.